The entry below gives a single TCR beta chain sequence along with its context. The CDR3 extends over 14 amino acids. J lost 3 bases, V lost 8 bases, and 9 bases had no gene match. Germline-derived CDR1 and CDR2 are LNHDA and SQIVND (reference sequence). These data come from a study of blood T cell repertoires in COVID-19. Study in general: The origin of the acute and convalescent COVID-19 samples was the United States, Italy and Spain. The cDNA or gDNA used as material had been derived from T cells, B-cell-depleted T cells, or PBMCs.

Generated by immunoSEQ multiplex PCR, the TCRdb table keeps only in-frame clones and is missing some. Of 310,000 or so clones detected, more than 70% appear once; the ten largest clones hold roughly 10%. The V gene is TRBV19, the J gene TRBJ2-7; TRBD1 aligns across 8 bases. The TCR sequence derives from a woman aged 25-40 years with COVID-19, enrolled during active disease. Sequencing was performed on peripheral blood. The DNA for the CDR3 is TGTGCCAGTCGGTCGGGACAGGAGTTCTACGAGCAGTACTTC. Translation: CASRSGQEFYEQYF.